The entry below gives a single TCR beta chain sequence along with its context. The table came from immunoSEQ multiplex PCR; TCRdb's copy has only in-frame clones and leaves some out. Of about 160,000 clones in the sample, about nine tenths were seen once. These data originate in a study of cytomegalovirus exposure and HLA in healthy donors. CDR1 and CDR2 (germline): LNHDA, SQIVND (reference sequence). The CDR3 runs 15 residues. J lost 6 bases, V lost 6 bases, and 3 bases had no gene match. The sequence was obtained from a young woman in good health and CMV-seropositive. The chain combines TRBV19 with TRBJ2-2, with 14 bases lining up with TRBD2. The sample was PBMCs. CDR3 in amino acids: CASRRTSGRPGELFF. The CDR3 DNA is TGTGCCAGTAGGCGGACTAGCGGGAGGCCCGGGGAGCTGTTTTTT.